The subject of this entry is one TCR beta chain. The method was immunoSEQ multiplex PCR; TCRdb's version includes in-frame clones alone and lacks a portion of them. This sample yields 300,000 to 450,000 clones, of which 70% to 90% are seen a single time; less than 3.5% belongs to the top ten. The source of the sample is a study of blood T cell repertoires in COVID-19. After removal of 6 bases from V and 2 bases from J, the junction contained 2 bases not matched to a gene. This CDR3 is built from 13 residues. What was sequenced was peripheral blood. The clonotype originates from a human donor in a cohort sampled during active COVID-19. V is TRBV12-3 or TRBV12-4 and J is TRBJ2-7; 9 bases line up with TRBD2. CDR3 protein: CASSAGGPYEQYF. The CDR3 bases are TGTGCCAGCAGCGCGGGGGGGCCCTACGAGCAGTACTTC.